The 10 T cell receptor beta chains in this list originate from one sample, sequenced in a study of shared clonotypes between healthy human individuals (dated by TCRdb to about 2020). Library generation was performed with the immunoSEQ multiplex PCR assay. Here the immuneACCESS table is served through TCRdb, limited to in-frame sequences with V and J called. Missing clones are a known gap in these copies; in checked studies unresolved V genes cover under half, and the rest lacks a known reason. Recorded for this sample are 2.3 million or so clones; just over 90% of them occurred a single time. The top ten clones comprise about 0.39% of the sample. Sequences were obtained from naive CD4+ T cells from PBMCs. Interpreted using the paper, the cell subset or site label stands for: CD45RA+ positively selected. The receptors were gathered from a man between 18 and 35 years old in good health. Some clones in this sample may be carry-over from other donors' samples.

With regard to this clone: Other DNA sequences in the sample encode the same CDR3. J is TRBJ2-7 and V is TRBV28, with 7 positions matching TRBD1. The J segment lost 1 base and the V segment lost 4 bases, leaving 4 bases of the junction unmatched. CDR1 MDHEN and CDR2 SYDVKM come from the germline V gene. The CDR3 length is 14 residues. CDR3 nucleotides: TGTGCCAGCAGTTCACCGGGACAGTCCTACGAGCAGTACTTC. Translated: CASSSPGQSYEQYF.

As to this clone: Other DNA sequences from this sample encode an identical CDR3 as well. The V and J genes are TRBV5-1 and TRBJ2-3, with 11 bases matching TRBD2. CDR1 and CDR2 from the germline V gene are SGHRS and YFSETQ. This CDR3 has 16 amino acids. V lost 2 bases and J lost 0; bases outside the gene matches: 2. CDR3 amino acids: CASSLLAGASTDTQYF. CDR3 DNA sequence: TGCGCCAGCAGCTTACTAGCGGGAGCTAGCACAGATACGCAGTATTTT.

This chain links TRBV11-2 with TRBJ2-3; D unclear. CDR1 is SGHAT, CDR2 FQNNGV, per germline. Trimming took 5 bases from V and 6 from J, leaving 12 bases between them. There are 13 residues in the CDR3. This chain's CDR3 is CASSRLGRDTQYF. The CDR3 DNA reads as TGTGCCAGCAGCCGACTGGGTAGGGATACGCAGTATTTT.

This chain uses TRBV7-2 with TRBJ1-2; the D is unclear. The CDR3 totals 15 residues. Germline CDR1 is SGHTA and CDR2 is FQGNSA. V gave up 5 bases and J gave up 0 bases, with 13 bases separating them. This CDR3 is CASSPQFVANYGYTF. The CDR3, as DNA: TGTGCCAGCAGCCCCCAGTTTGTGGCTAACTATGGCTACACCTTC.

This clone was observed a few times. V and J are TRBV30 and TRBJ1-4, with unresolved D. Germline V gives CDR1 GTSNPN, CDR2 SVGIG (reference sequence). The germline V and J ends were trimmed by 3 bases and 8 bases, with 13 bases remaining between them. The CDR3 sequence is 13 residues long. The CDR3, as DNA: TGTGCCTGGAGGCCGTCAGGTAGAGAAAAACTGTTTTTT. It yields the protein CAWRPSGREKLFF. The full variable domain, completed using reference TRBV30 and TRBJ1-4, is SQTIHQWPATLVQPVGSPLSLECTVEGTSNPNLYWYRQAAGRGLQLLFYSVGIGQISSEVPQNLSASRPQDRQFILSSKKLLLSDSGFYLCAWRPSGREKLFFGSGTQLSVL.

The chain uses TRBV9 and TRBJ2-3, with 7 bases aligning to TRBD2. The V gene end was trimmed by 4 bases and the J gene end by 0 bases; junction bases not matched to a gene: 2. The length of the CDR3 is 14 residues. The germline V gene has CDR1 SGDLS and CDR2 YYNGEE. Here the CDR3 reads CASSTTSSTDTQYF. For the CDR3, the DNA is TGTGCCAGCAGCACGACTAGCAGCACAGATACGCAGTATTTT.

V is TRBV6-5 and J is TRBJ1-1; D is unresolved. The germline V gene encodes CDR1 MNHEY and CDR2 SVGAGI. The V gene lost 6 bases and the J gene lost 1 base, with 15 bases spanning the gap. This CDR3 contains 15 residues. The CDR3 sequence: CASSHPRGQNTEAFF. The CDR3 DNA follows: TGTGCCAGCAGCCACCCTAGAGGCCAGAACACTGAAGCTTTCTTT.

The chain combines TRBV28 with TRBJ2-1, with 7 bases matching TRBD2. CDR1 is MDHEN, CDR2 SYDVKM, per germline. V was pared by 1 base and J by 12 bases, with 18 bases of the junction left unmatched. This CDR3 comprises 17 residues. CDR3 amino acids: CASSLFSGGSIHRVQFF. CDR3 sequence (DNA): TGTGCCAGCAGTTTATTCTCGGGCGGGAGTATCCATAGGGTGCAGTTCTTC.

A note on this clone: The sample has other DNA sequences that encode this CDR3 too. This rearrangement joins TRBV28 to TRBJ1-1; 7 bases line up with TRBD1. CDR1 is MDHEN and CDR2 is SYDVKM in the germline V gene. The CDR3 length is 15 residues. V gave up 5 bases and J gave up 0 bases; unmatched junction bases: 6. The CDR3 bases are TGTGCCAGCAGTCTCCCACAGGGGATGAACACTGAAGCTTTCTTT. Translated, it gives CASSLPQGMNTEAFF.

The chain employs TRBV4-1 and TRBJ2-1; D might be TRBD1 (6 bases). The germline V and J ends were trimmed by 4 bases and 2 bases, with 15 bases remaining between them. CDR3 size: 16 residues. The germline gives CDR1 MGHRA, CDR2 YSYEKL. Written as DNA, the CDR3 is TGCGCCAGCAGCCCTCCATGGGGGCGGGCCTACAATGAGCAGTTCTTC. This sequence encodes CASSPPWGRAYNEQFF.